This TCR beta chain was obtained from a study of post-analysis software for immune sequencing data. Study-wide context: Clinical courses comprised relapsing-remitting, secondary progressive and progressive-relapsing multiple sclerosis. Study-wide results and caveats: Controls significantly exceeded multiple sclerosis patients in normalized Chao1 diversity. Among five TRBV segments more frequent in patients than controls were TRBV5-6, TRBV5-1 and TRBV20-1.

Points on this clonotype: Its antigen is unidentified.

Unique molecular identifiers were present in the TCR beta cDNA libraries. Each sample of about 0.9 to 10 million input T cells yielded 500,000 or so cDNA molecules, so each molecule approximated one T cell. TCRdb processed the PCR reads anew with MiXCR; each CDR3 protein has one entry. The table records 700,000 to 900,000 distinct CDR3 sequences, 40% to 55% of them present only once. The V and J ends lost 5 bases and 0 bases respectively, with 14 bases between them. The CDR3 runs 16 residues. The germline V gene encodes CDR1 SGHVS and CDR2 FQNEAQ. The specimen sequenced was blood. This clonotype was sampled from a girl aged 5-17 years with multiple sclerosis. The chain combines TRBV7-8 with TRBJ1-5; D ambiguous. As DNA, the CDR3 is TGTGCCAGCAGCAAAGCGGGAGTAAATAGCAATCAGCCCCAGCATTTT. It encodes CASSKAGVNSNQPQHF. Full variable domain (rest looked up from reference TRBV7-8 and TRBJ1-5): GAGVSQSPRYKVAKRGQDVALRCDPISGHVSLFWYQQALGQGPEFLTYFQNEAQLDKSGLPSDRFFAERPEGSVSTLKIQRTQQEDSAVYLCASSKAGVNSNQPQHFGDGTRLSIL.